This T cell receptor (beta chain) was captured by sequencing in a study of cytomegalovirus exposure and HLA in healthy donors. On the study more broadly: The 95 million to 120 million unique TCR beta sequences, from roughly 170 million T cells, were found by an earlier analysis.

Both 60 Vbeta primers and 13 Jbeta primers went into the PCR. TCRdb keeps only in-frame clones here, not all; method: immunoSEQ multiplex PCR. Reported are about 92,000 clones; the ten largest clones contain less than 20%. The CDR3 loop spans 14 amino acids. CDR1 is GTSNPN and CDR2 is SVGIG in the germline V gene (reference sequence). Trimming stripped 3 bases from V and 0 bases from J, with 9 bases between. The specimen sequenced was PBMCs. The chain employs TRBV30 and TRBJ2-1; D not resolved. This TCR derives from a man aged 45-65 years in good health and CMV-seropositive. Written as DNA, the CDR3 is TGTGCCTGGAGCGCCGTCAGCTCCTACAATGAGCAGTTCTTC. It translates to CAWSAVSSYNEQFF. The entire variable domain, with the rest obtained from reference TRBV30 and TRBJ2-1, is as follows: SQTIHQWPATLVQPVGSPLSLECTVEGTSNPNLYWYRQAAGRGLQLLFYSVGIGQISSEVPQNLSASRPQDRQFILSSKKLLLSDSGFYLCAWSAVSSYNEQFFGPGTRLTVL.